This TCR beta chain emerged from a study of T-cell reconstitution after alpha-beta-depleted transplantation in children. The V segment lost 2 bases and the J segment 1 base; nucleotides outside the gene matches: 2. CDR3 length equals 15 residues. Molecular barcoding with unique molecular identifiers was used for the TCRbeta library. TCRdb re-derived calls from the PCR reads in MiXCR, one entry per CDR3 protein. The repertoire has some 340,000 distinct CDR3 sequences, around 10% of them found once; the top ten carry around 2.3%. The rearrangement links TRBV12-3 or TRBV12-4 to TRBJ2-1, with TRBD2 matching 7 bases. Source: PBMCs from the stem cell graft donor, taken from the stem cell graft. The sequence was collected from a human donor who donated a stem cell graft to a child with acute lymphoblastic leukemia. The CDR3 here is CASSLLAVSYNEQFF. The CDR3 region has the DNA TGTGCCAGCAGTTTACTAGCGGTTTCCTACAATGAGCAGTTCTTC.